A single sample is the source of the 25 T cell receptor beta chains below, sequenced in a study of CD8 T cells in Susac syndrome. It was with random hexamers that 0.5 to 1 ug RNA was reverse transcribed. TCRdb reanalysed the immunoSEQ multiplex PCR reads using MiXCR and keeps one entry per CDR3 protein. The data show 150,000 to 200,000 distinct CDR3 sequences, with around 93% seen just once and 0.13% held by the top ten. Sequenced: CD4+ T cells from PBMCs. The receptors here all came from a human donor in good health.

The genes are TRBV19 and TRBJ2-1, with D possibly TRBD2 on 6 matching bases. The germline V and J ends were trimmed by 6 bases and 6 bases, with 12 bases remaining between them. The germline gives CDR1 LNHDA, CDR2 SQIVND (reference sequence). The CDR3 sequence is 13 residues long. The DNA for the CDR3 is TGTGCCAGTAGCCGGGAGTTCGTCAATGAGCAGTTCTTC. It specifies CASSREFVNEQFF. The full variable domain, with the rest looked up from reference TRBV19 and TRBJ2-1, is DGGITQSPKYLFRKEGQNVTLSCEQNLNHDAMYWYRQDPGQGLRLIYYSQIVNDFQKGDIAEGYSVSREKKESFPLTVTSAQKNPTAFYLCASSREFVNEQFFGPGTRLTVL.

The CDR3 DNA is TGTGCCAGCAGTTACTCGACCACGGGGTCCCAAGAGACCCAGTACTTC. This gives the protein CASSYSTTGSQETQYF. This rearrangement joins TRBV6-5 to TRBJ2-5; D might be TRBD2 (5 bases). Germline V gives CDR1 MNHEY, CDR2 SVGAGI. The CDR3 contains 16 residues. V lost 0 bases and J 1 base, leaving 12 bases between the germline ends.

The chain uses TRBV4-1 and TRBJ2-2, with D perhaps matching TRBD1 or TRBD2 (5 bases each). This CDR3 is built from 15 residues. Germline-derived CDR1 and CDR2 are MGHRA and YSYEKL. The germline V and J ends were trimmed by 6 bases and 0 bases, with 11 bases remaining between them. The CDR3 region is CASRVGTANTGELFF. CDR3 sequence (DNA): TGCGCCAGCAGGGTCGGGACGGCGAACACCGGGGAGCTGTTTTTT.

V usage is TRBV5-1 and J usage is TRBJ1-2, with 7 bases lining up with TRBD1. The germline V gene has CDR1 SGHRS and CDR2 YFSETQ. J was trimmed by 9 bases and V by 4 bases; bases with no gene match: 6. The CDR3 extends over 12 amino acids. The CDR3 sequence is CASSTQGLSYTF. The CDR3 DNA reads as TGCGCCAGCAGCACACAGGGGCTGAGCTACACCTTC.

The CDR3 DNA reads as TGTGCCAGCAGTTTAGGGCTACAGGGGGCTGGAGATACGCAGTATTTT. This encodes CASSLGLQGAGDTQYF. The rearrangement links TRBV12-3 or TRBV12-4 to TRBJ2-3, with 9 bases matching TRBD1. The junction had 7 bases not matched to a gene; V was cut back by 1 base and J by 5 bases. The CDR3 is made up of 16 amino acids.

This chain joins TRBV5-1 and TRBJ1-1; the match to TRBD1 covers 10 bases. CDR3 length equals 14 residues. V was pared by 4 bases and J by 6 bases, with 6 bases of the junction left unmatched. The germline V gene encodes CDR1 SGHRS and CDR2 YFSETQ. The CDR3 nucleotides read TGCGCCAGCAGCCGGGGGGACAGGGGCGCTGAAGCTTTCTTT. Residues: CASSRGDRGAEAFF.

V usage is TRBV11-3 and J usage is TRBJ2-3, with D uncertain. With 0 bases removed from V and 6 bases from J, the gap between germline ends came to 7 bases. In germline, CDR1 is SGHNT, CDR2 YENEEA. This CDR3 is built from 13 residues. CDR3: CASSLEFGDTQYF. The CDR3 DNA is TGTGCCAGCAGCTTAGAGTTCGGGGATACGCAGTATTTT.

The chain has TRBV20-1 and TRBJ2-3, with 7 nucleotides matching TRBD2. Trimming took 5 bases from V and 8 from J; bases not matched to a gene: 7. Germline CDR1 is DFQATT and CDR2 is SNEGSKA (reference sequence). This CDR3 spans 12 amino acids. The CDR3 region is CSAPQTSSTQYF. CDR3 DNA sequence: TGCAGTGCTCCCCAGACTAGCTCTACGCAGTATTTT.

CDR3 loop: CASSKGIQETQYF. CDR3 nucleotide sequence: TGTGCCAGCAGTAAAGGTATCCAAGAGACCCAGTACTTC. The V call is TRBV2, the J call TRBJ2-5; D not resolved. V dropped 5 bases and J dropped 1 base, with 8 bases sitting between them. The CDR3 spans 13 residues. CDR1 is SNHLY and CDR2 is FYNNEI in the germline V gene.

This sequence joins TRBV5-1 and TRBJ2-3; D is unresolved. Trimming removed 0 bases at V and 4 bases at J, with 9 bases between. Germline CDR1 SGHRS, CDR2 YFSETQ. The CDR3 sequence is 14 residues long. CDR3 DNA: TGCGCCAGCAGCTTGGAATACTCGTCAGATACGCAGTATTTT. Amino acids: CASSLEYSSDTQYF.

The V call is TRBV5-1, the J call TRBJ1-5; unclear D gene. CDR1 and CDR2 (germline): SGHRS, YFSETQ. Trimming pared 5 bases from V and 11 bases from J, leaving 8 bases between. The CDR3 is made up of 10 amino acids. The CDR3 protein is CASSKMSQHF. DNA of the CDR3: TGCGCCAGCAGTAAGATGTCCCAGCATTTT.

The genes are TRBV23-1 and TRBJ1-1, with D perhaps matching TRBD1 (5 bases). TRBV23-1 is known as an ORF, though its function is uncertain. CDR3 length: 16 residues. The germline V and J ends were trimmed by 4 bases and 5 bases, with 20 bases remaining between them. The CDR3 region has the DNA TGCGCCAGCAGTCCGAAGGGGCAGGTGGTTGAGACTGAAGCTTTCTTT. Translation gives CASSPKGQVVETEAFF.

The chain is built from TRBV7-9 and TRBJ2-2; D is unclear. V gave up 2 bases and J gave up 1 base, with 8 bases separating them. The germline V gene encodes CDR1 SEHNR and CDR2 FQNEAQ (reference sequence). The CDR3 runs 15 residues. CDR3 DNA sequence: TGTGCCAGCAGCTTAACCTGGGAGAACACCGGGGAGCTGTTTTTT. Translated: CASSLTWENTGELFF. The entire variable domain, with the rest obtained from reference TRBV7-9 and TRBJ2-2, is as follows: DTGVSQNPRHKITKRGQNVTFRCDPISEHNRLYWYRQTLGQGPEFLTYFQNEAQLEKSRLLSDRFSAERPKGSFSTLEIQRTEQGDSAMYLCASSLTWENTGELFFGEGSRLTVL.

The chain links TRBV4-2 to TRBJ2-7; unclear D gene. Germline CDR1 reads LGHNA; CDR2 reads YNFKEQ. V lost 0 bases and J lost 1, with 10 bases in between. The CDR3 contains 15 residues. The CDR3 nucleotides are TGTGCCAGCAGCCAAGATCGGACGAGATCCTACGAGCAGTACTTC. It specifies CASSQDRTRSYEQYF.

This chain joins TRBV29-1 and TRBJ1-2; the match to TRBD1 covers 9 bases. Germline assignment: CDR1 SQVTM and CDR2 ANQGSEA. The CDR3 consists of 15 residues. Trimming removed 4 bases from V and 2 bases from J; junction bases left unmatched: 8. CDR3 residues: CSVANQGTGNYGYTF. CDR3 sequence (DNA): TGCAGCGTTGCGAATCAAGGGACAGGGAACTATGGCTACACCTTC. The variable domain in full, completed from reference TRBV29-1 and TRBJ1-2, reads SAVISQKPSRDICQRGTSLTIQCQVDSQVTMMFWYRQQPGQSLTLIATANQGSEATYESGFVIDKFPISRPNLTFSTLTVSNMSPEDSSIYLCSVANQGTGNYGYTFGSGTRLTVV.

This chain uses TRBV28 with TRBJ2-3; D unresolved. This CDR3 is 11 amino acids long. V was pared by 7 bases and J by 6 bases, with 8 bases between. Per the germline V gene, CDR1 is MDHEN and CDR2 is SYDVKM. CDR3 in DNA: TGTGCCAGCAAGACAAGGGATACGCAGTATTTT. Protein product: CASKTRDTQYF.

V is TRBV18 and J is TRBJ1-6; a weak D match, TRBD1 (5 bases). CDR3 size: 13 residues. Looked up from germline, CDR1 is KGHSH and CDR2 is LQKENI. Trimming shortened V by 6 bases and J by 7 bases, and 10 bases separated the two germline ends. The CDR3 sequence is CASSQGENSPLHF. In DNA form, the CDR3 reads TGTGCCAGCTCCCAGGGTGAGAATTCACCCCTCCACTTT.

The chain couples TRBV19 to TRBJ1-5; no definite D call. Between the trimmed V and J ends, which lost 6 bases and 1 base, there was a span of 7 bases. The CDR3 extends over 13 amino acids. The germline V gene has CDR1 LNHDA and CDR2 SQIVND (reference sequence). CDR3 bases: TGTGCCAGTAGCGAGCAGAGCAATCAGCCCCAGCATTTT. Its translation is CASSEQSNQPQHF.

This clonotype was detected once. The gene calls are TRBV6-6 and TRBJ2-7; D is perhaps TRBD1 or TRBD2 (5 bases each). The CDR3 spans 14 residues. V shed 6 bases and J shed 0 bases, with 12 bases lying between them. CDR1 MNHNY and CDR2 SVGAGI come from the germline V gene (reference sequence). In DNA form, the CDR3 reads TGTGCCAGCAGCTACCGGGACGGCTCCTACGAGCAGTACTTC. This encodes CASSYRDGSYEQYF.

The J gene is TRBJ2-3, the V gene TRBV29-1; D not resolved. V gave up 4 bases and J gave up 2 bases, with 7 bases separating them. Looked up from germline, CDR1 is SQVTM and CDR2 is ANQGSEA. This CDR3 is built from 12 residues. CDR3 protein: CSVGVVTDTQYF. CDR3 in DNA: TGCAGCGTTGGAGTAGTCACAGATACGCAGTATTTT.

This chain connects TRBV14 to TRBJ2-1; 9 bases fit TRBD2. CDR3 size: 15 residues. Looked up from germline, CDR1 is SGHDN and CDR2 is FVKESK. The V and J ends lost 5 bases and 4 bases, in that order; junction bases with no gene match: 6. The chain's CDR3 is CASSSFAGGYNEQFF. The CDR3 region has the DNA TGTGCCAGCAGCTCCTTCGCGGGGGGGTACAATGAGCAGTTCTTC.

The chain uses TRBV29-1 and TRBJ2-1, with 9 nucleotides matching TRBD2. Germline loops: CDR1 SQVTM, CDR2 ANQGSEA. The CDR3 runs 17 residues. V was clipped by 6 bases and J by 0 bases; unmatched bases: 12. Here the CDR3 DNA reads TGCAGCGTCGTCGCGAGCGGGGGGTCCAGCTCCTACAATGAGCAGTTCTTC. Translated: CSVVASGGSSSYNEQFF.

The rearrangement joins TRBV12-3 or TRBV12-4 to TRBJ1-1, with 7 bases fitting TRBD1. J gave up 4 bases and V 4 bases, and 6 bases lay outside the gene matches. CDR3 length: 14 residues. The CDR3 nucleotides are TGTGCCAGCAGTTCGAGGGGGCGAGGCACTGAAGCTTTCTTT. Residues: CASSSRGRGTEAFF.

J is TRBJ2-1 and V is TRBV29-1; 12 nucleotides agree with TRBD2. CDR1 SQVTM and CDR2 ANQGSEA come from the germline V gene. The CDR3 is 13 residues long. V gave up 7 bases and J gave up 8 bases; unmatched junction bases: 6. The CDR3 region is CSASTSGGHEQFF. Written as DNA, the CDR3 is TGCAGCGCCTCGACTAGCGGGGGCCATGAGCAGTTCTTC.

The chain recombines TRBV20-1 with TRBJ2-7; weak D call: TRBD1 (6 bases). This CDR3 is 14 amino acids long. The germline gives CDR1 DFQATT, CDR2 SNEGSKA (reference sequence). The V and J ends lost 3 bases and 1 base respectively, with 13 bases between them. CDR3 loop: CSASPTGSSYEQYF. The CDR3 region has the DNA TGCAGTGCTAGCCCCACAGGGTCGTCCTACGAGCAGTACTTC.